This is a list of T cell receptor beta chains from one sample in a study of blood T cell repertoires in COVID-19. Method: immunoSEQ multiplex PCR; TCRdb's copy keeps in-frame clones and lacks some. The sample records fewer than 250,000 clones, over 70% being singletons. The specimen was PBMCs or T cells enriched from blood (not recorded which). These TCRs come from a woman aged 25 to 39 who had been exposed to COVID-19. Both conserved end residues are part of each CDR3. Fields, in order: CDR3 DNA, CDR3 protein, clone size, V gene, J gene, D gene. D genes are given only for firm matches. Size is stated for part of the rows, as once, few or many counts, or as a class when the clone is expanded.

cdr3_nt: TGTGCCAGCAGCTACTGGACAGGGGGCACCGGGGAGCTGTTTTTT
cdr3_aa: CASSYWTGGTGELFF
clone_size: once
v_call: TRBV5-4
j_call: TRBJ2-2
d_call: TRBD1

cdr3_nt: TGTGCCATGTCAGGGGGCGCCTACGAGCAGTACTTC
cdr3_aa: CAMSGGAYEQYF
clone_size: NA
v_call: TRBV10-3
j_call: TRBJ2-7
d_call: TRBD1

cdr3_nt: TGCGCCAGCAGTGTCGGACTTAATTCACCCCTCCACTTT
cdr3_aa: CASSVGLNSPLHF
clone_size: NA
v_call: TRBV10-1
j_call: TRBJ1-6
d_call: NA

cdr3_nt: TGTGCCAGCAGTTTTCGCAGGGTTAGAGGAAACATTCAGTACTTC
cdr3_aa: CASSFRRVRGNIQYF
clone_size: NA
v_call: TRBV28
j_call: TRBJ2-4
d_call: NA

cdr3_nt: TGTGCCAGTAGTGTGAGCGTTGGCACAGATACGCAGTATTTT
cdr3_aa: CASSVSVGTDTQYF
clone_size: NA
v_call: TRBV19
j_call: TRBJ2-3
d_call: NA

cdr3_nt: TGTGCCAGCAGACCTAGCGGGAGCCAACAATACGAGCAGTACTTC
cdr3_aa: CASRPSGSQQYEQYF
clone_size: NA
v_call: TRBV6-5
j_call: TRBJ2-7
d_call: TRBD2

cdr3_nt: TGTGCCAGCAGTCGGGGTCGTAAGGCCGGCTCACCCCTCCACTTT
cdr3_aa: CASSRGRKAGSPLHF
clone_size: NA
v_call: TRBV6-5
j_call: TRBJ1-6
d_call: NA

cdr3_nt: TGTGCCAGCAGCCTTTGGGACAGGGGGCTCTACGAGCAGTACTTC
cdr3_aa: CASSLWDRGLYEQYF
clone_size: NA
v_call: TRBV5-6
j_call: TRBJ2-7
d_call: TRBD1

cdr3_nt: TGCAGCGTTCTTGAGGGAACTTATGGCTACACCTTC
cdr3_aa: CSVLEGTYGYTF
clone_size: NA
v_call: TRBV29-1
j_call: TRBJ1-2
d_call: NA

cdr3_nt: TGTGCCAGCAGCATTGGCTTAGGACAGGGATCTTCTGGCTACACCTTC
cdr3_aa: CASSIGLGQGSSGYTF
clone_size: NA
v_call: TRBV5-4
j_call: TRBJ1-2
d_call: TRBD1

cdr3_nt: TGCGCCAGCAGCCTGACAGGGATGAACACTGAAGCTTTCTTT
cdr3_aa: CASSLTGMNTEAFF
clone_size: NA
v_call: TRBV5-1
j_call: TRBJ1-1
d_call: TRBD1

cdr3_nt: TGTGCCAGCAGCTTGGTCCGAGGGCAGGGGGCATATTATGGCTACACCTTC
cdr3_aa: CASSLVRGQGAYYGYTF
clone_size: once
v_call: TRBV7-9
j_call: TRBJ1-2
d_call: TRBD1

cdr3_nt: TGTGCCAGTAGCACAGGGGAAAGAGCTAACTATGGCTACACCTTC
cdr3_aa: CASSTGERANYGYTF
clone_size: NA
v_call: TRBV19
j_call: TRBJ1-2
d_call: TRBD1

cdr3_nt: TGTGCCAGCAGCGTAGAGGGGGGAAAGGTGGGAGGGCTCTACAATGAGCAGTTCTTC
cdr3_aa: CASSVEGGKVGGLYNEQFF
clone_size: NA
v_call: TRBV9
j_call: TRBJ2-1
d_call: NA

cdr3_nt: TGTGCCAGCAGCTTTTCGGCGGAGTACAATGAGCAGTTCTTC
cdr3_aa: CASSFSAEYNEQFF
clone_size: NA
v_call: TRBV5-4
j_call: TRBJ2-1
d_call: NA

cdr3_nt: TGTGCCAGCAGCTTTAAGGGGGCGGTCGGGGAGCTGTTTTTT
cdr3_aa: CASSFKGAVGELFF
clone_size: once
v_call: TRBV7-6
j_call: TRBJ2-2
d_call: TRBD1

cdr3_nt: TGTGCCAGCAGCAGGGGGCGAGGCTATGGCTACACCTTC
cdr3_aa: CASSRGRGYGYTF
clone_size: NA
v_call: TRBV5-4
j_call: TRBJ1-2
d_call: TRBD1

cdr3_nt: TGTGCCAGCAGCGTAGGTTGGTCGACTAGCGGGGCCTTCTACGAGCAGTACTTC
cdr3_aa: CASSVGWSTSGAFYEQYF
clone_size: NA
v_call: TRBV9
j_call: TRBJ2-7
d_call: TRBD2

cdr3_nt: TGTGCCAGCAGTGAACAGAGGAACACTGAAGCTTTCTTT
cdr3_aa: CASSEQRNTEAFF
clone_size: NA
v_call: TRBV6-4
j_call: TRBJ1-1
d_call: NA

cdr3_nt: TGTGCCAGTAGGACTCCGGGACAGGGCGTCCCTGGCTACACCTTC
cdr3_aa: CASRTPGQGVPGYTF
clone_size: NA
v_call: TRBV19
j_call: TRBJ1-2
d_call: TRBD1

cdr3_nt: TGTGCCAGTACCCCCCAGGGAGGTTATGGCTACACCTTC
cdr3_aa: CASTPQGGYGYTF
clone_size: NA
v_call: TRBV19
j_call: TRBJ1-2
d_call: NA

cdr3_nt: TGTGCCAGCTCAACGGACAGGGAAAGGACGGAGGGCTACACCTTC
cdr3_aa: CASSTDRERTEGYTF
clone_size: NA
v_call: TRBV18
j_call: TRBJ1-2
d_call: TRBD1

cdr3_nt: TGTGCCAGCAGCTTTCCCCCGGCGGGGGGCTATGGCTACACCTTC
cdr3_aa: CASSFPPAGGYGYTF
clone_size: NA
v_call: TRBV11-2
j_call: TRBJ1-2
d_call: NA

cdr3_nt: TGTGCCAGCAGCTTGTTGACTAGCGGACTCCAAGAGACCCAGTACTTC
cdr3_aa: CASSLLTSGLQETQYF
clone_size: NA
v_call: TRBV5-4
j_call: TRBJ2-5
d_call: TRBD2

cdr3_nt: TGTGCCAGCAGCTTGGCCGGGAATGAGCAGTTCTTC
cdr3_aa: CASSLAGNEQFF
clone_size: once
v_call: TRBV5-4
j_call: TRBJ2-1
d_call: NA

cdr3_nt: TGTGCCAGCAGTACTATACCCGGACAGCAAGAGACCCAGTACTTC
cdr3_aa: CASSTIPGQQETQYF
clone_size: NA
v_call: TRBV7-2
j_call: TRBJ2-5
d_call: NA

cdr3_nt: TGTGCCAGCAGCCCACGGACTAGCGGGAGCAACGAGCAGTACTTC
cdr3_aa: CASSPRTSGSNEQYF
clone_size: NA
v_call: TRBV7-9
j_call: TRBJ2-7
d_call: TRBD2

cdr3_nt: TGCGCCAGCAGCTTATCGGACAGGGTTAACACTGAAGCTTTCTTT
cdr3_aa: CASSLSDRVNTEAFF
clone_size: NA
v_call: TRBV5-1
j_call: TRBJ1-1
d_call: TRBD1

cdr3_nt: TGCGCCAGCAGCCAAGATGACAGTTTATACTATGGCTACACCTTC
cdr3_aa: CASSQDDSLYYGYTF
clone_size: NA
v_call: TRBV4-1
j_call: TRBJ1-2
d_call: NA

cdr3_nt: TGCGCCAGCAGCCAAGGACAGGGTAACCGTGGCAATCAGCCCCAGCATTTT
cdr3_aa: CASSQGQGNRGNQPQHF
clone_size: NA
v_call: TRBV4-1
j_call: TRBJ1-5
d_call: TRBD1

cdr3_nt: TGTGCCAGCAGTTTTATGGAGACCGGGGAGCTGTTTTTT
cdr3_aa: CASSFMETGELFF
clone_size: NA
v_call: TRBV12-3/TRBV12-4
j_call: TRBJ2-2
d_call: NA

cdr3_nt: TGTGCCAGCAGCTTACAGGGAGGGCGCGAAAAACTGTTTTTT
cdr3_aa: CASSLQGGREKLFF
clone_size: NA
v_call: TRBV7-9
j_call: TRBJ1-4
d_call: NA

cdr3_nt: TGTGCCAGCTCAGGGCTTCGACAGGATTATGGCTACACCTTC
cdr3_aa: CASSGLRQDYGYTF
clone_size: NA
v_call: TRBV18
j_call: TRBJ1-2
d_call: NA

cdr3_nt: TGTGCCTGGAAAGGGGAAGGCTCTGGAAACACCATATATTTT
cdr3_aa: CAWKGEGSGNTIYF
clone_size: NA
v_call: TRBV30
j_call: TRBJ1-3
d_call: NA

cdr3_nt: TGTGCCAGCAGTGTGGGGGGGCTCAAAAACATTCAGTACTTC
cdr3_aa: CASSVGGLKNIQYF
clone_size: NA
v_call: TRBV2
j_call: TRBJ2-4
d_call: NA

cdr3_nt: TGCGCCAGCAGCTTGGTTGGGACTAGCGGGAGTTATGAGCAGTTCTTC
cdr3_aa: CASSLVGTSGSYEQFF
clone_size: NA
v_call: TRBV5-1
j_call: TRBJ2-1
d_call: TRBD2

cdr3_nt: TGTGCCAGCAGCTTAACGGGGTACGAGCAGTACTTC
cdr3_aa: CASSLTGYEQYF
clone_size: NA
v_call: TRBV11-2
j_call: TRBJ2-7
d_call: NA

cdr3_nt: TGTGCCAGCAGCTTGGGGACAGGGAGCTCCTACAATGAGCAGTTCTTC
cdr3_aa: CASSLGTGSSYNEQFF
clone_size: NA
v_call: TRBV5-5
j_call: TRBJ2-1
d_call: TRBD1

cdr3_nt: TGTGCCAGTAGCCCCGGACAGGGAGGATATGGCTACACCTTC
cdr3_aa: CASSPGQGGYGYTF
clone_size: NA
v_call: TRBV19
j_call: TRBJ1-2
d_call: TRBD1

cdr3_nt: TGCGCCAGCGGGTACAGCGGGGTCCTCTTCTTC
cdr3_aa: CASGYSGVLFF
clone_size: NA
v_call: TRBV4-1
j_call: TRBJ2-1
d_call: TRBD2

cdr3_nt: TGTGCCAGCAGGGCGACAAATTGGCCCGGGAACACTGAAGCTTTCTTT
cdr3_aa: CASRATNWPGNTEAFF
clone_size: NA
v_call: TRBV2
j_call: TRBJ1-1
d_call: NA

cdr3_nt: TGTGCCAGCAGTGATCTTCAGGGGTTACAAGAGACCCAGTACTTC
cdr3_aa: CASSDLQGLQETQYF
clone_size: NA
v_call: TRBV2
j_call: TRBJ2-5
d_call: NA

cdr3_nt: TGTGCCTGGAACAGGGGCACTGAAGCTTTCTTT
cdr3_aa: CAWNRGTEAFF
clone_size: NA
v_call: TRBV30
j_call: TRBJ1-1
d_call: TRBD1

cdr3_nt: TGTGCCTGGACAAGGACTAAAGGCTACGAGCAGTACTTC
cdr3_aa: CAWTRTKGYEQYF
clone_size: NA
v_call: TRBV30
j_call: TRBJ2-7
d_call: NA

cdr3_nt: TGCGCCAGCAGCTTGGACGGGTCCCCCTATGGCTACACCTTC
cdr3_aa: CASSLDGSPYGYTF
clone_size: NA
v_call: TRBV5-1
j_call: TRBJ1-2
d_call: NA

cdr3_nt: TGTGCCAGCAGTGATCTAGGGGGCGAGGATGAAAAACTGTTTTTT
cdr3_aa: CASSDLGGEDEKLFF
clone_size: NA
v_call: TRBV6-1
j_call: TRBJ1-4
d_call: TRBD1

cdr3_nt: TGTGCCTGGACCCCCCAGTACAACAATGAGCAGTTCTTC
cdr3_aa: CAWTPQYNNEQFF
clone_size: NA
v_call: TRBV30
j_call: TRBJ2-1
d_call: NA

cdr3_nt: TGTGCCAGCAGCGTAGTAGCGGGAGGGCCCGGCGGGGAGCTGTTTTTT
cdr3_aa: CASSVVAGGPGGELFF
clone_size: NA
v_call: TRBV9
j_call: TRBJ2-2
d_call: TRBD2

cdr3_nt: TGCGCCAGCAGCCAAGTCCAACTGCGAATCACAGATACGCAGTATTTT
cdr3_aa: CASSQVQLRITDTQYF
clone_size: NA
v_call: TRBV4-1
j_call: TRBJ2-3
d_call: NA

cdr3_nt: TGTGCCAGCAGCCAAGATTTAGTCGGGGATACGCAGTATTTT
cdr3_aa: CASSQDLVGDTQYF
clone_size: NA
v_call: TRBV14
j_call: TRBJ2-3
d_call: NA

cdr3_nt: TGCAGCGTGGCCAGCGGGAGTAGCACAGATACGCAGTATTTT
cdr3_aa: CSVASGSSTDTQYF
clone_size: NA
v_call: TRBV29-1
j_call: TRBJ2-3
d_call: TRBD2

cdr3_nt: TGCGCCAGCAGCCAAGATGGTAGCGGGAGGGCGGATGAGCAGTTCTTC
cdr3_aa: CASSQDGSGRADEQFF
clone_size: NA
v_call: TRBV4-1
j_call: TRBJ2-1
d_call: TRBD2

cdr3_nt: TGTGCCAGCACTTTGGTGGCGGGAGGGCCCAATGAGCAGTTCTTC
cdr3_aa: CASTLVAGGPNEQFF
clone_size: NA
v_call: TRBV28
j_call: TRBJ2-1
d_call: TRBD2

cdr3_nt: TGTGCCAGCAGTCCTTTACCTCATAGAGGAGTGAAAGAGACCCAGTACTTC
cdr3_aa: CASSPLPHRGVKETQYF
clone_size: once
v_call: TRBV3-1/TRBV3-2
j_call: TRBJ2-5
d_call: NA

cdr3_nt: TGTGCCAGCAGCCCGAAGGTCCGACTGGGCACTGAAGCTTTCTTT
cdr3_aa: CASSPKVRLGTEAFF
clone_size: NA
v_call: TRBV7-9
j_call: TRBJ1-1
d_call: NA

cdr3_nt: TGTGCCAGCAGCCAAACAATTAGCGGGGTTCAAGAGACCCAGTACTTC
cdr3_aa: CASSQTISGVQETQYF
clone_size: NA
v_call: TRBV4-2
j_call: TRBJ2-5
d_call: TRBD2

cdr3_nt: TGTGCCAGCAGTTTAAGCGGTTCCGCCTACGAGCAGTACTTC
cdr3_aa: CASSLSGSAYEQYF
clone_size: NA
v_call: TRBV27
j_call: TRBJ2-7
d_call: NA